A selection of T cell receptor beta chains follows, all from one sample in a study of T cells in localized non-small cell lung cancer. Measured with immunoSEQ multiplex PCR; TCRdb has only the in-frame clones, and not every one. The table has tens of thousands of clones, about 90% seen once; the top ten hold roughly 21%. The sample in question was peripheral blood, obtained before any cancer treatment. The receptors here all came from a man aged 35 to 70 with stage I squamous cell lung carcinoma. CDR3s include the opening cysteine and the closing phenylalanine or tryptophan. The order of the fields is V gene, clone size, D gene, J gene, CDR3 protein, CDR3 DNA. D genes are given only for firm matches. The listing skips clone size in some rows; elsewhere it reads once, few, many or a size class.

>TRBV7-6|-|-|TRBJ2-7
CASSLGGTSSYEQYF
TGTGCCAGCAGCTTAGGCGGGACCAGCTCCTACGAGCAGTACTTC
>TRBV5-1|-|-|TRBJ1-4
CASSLIGLATNEKLFF
TGCGCCAGCAGCTTGATAGGGCTAGCAACTAATGAAAAACTGTTTTTT
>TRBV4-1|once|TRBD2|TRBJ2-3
CASSLGLAGSDTQYF
TGCGCCAGCAGCCTAGGGCTAGCGGGGTCAGATACGCAGTATTTT
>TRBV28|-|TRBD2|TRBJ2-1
CASSFLREGLSDEQFF
TGTGCCAGCAGTTTTCTCCGGGAGGGCCTGAGCGATGAGCAGTTCTTC
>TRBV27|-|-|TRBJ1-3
CASSLQRGNTIYF
TGTGCCAGCAGTTTACAGAGAGGAAACACCATATATTTT
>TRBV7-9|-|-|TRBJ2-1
CASSLRGADYNEQFF
TGTGCCAGCAGCTTAAGGGGAGCTGACTACAATGAGCAGTTCTTC
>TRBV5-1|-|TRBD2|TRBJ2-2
CASSSQGLAGEAGELFF
TGCGCCAGCAGCTCCCAGGGACTAGCGGGAGAAGCCGGGGAGCTGTTTTTT
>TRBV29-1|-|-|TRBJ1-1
CSVDRVNTEAFF
TGCAGCGTTGATCGAGTAAACACTGAAGCTTTCTTT
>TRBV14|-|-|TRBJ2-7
CASSSVGIFSYEQYF
TGTGCCAGCAGCTCAGTCGGGATTTTCTCCTACGAGCAGTACTTC
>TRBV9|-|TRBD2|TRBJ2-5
CASSRGGSSGGETQYF
TGTGCCAGCAGCCGGGGAGGGAGTTCGGGCGGAGAGACCCAGTACTTC
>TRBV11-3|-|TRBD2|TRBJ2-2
CASSAFSGRSGGELFF
TGTGCCAGCAGCGCATTTAGCGGGAGATCTGGCGGGGAGCTGTTTTTT
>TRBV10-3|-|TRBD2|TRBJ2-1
CAIRPAGGENEQFF
TGTGCCATCCGGCCAGCGGGAGGCGAAAATGAGCAGTTCTTC
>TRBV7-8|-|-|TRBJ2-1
CASSLDPSSYNEQFF
TGTGCCAGCAGCTTAGATCCGTCCTCCTACAATGAGCAGTTCTTC
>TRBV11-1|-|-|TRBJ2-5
CASSLGQQETQYF
TGTGCCAGCAGCTTAGGACAGCAAGAGACCCAGTACTTC
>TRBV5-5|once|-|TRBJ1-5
CASSLDPGIVEQPQHF
TGTGCCAGCAGCTTGGACCCGGGGATAGTAGAACAGCCCCAGCATTTT
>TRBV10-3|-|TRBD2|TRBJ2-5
CAISAGLADQETQYF
TGTGCCATCAGTGCGGGACTAGCGGACCAAGAGACCCAGTACTTC
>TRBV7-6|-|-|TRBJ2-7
CASSLSTGYYEQYF
TGTGCCAGCAGCCTCTCGACTGGATACTACGAGCAGTACTTC
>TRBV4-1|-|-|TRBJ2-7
CASSQGRGDLYEQYF
TGCGCCAGCAGCCAAGGCCGCGGAGACCTCTACGAGCAGTACTTC
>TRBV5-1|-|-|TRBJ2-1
CASSLEGSYNEQFF
TGCGCCAGCAGCTTGGAAGGTTCCTACAATGAGCAGTTCTTC
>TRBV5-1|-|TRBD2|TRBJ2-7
CASSLSSSGGYGQYF
TGCGCCAGCAGCTTATCTAGTTCGGGGGGTTATGGGCAGTACTTC
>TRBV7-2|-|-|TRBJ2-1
CASSLVRGRLGNEQFF
TGTGCCAGCAGCTTAGTCAGGGGTCGGTTAGGCAATGAGCAGTTCTTC
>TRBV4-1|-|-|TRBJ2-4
CAKLRELAKNIQYF
TGCGCCAAACTTAGGGAGCTAGCCAAAAACATTCAGTACTTC
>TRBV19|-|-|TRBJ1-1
CASGRRVEAFF
TGTGCCAGCGGACGGAGGGTTGAAGCTTTCTTT
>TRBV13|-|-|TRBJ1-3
CASSNYGRDPSGNTIYF
TGTGCCAGCAGCAACTACGGCCGGGACCCTTCTGGAAACACCATATATTTT
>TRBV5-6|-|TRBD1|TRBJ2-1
CASSPGTANEQFF
TGTGCCAGCAGCCCTGGGACAGCCAATGAGCAGTTCTTC
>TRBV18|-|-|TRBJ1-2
CASSPLQVDYGYTF
TGTGCCAGCTCACCACTTCAGGTTGACTATGGCTACACCTTC
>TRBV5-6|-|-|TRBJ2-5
CASSLLETQYF
TGTGCCAGCAGCTTGCTGGAGACCCAGTACTTC
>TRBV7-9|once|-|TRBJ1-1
CASSLVRGNTEAFF
TGTGCCAGCAGCTTAGTCAGGGGGAACACTGAAGCTTTCTTT
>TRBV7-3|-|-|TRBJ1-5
CASSSRGQPQHF
TGTGCCAGCAGCTCCCGAGGACAGCCCCAGCATTTT
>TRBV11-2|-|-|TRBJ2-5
CASSFRPRGGETQYF
TGTGCCAGCAGCTTCCGACCGCGAGGGGGGGAGACCCAGTACTTC